The clone carrying this T cell receptor (beta chain) was picked up many times. Its specificity is unknown. The sample originates from a study of read filtering for tumor transcriptome and immune sequencing. Trimming shortened V by 6 bases and J by 6 bases, and 18 bases separated the two germline ends. CDR3 length equals 14 residues. Germline V gene data show CDR1 as DFQATT and CDR2 as SNEGSKA (reference sequence). Whole-study results and caveats: Correlation between methods rose after single-read clonotypes were removed.

This library used 300 to 500 ng RNA and molecular barcoded adaptors spanning alpha/delta and beta/gamma chains. TCRdb re-derived calls from the reads in MiXCR, one entry per CDR3 protein. The sample shows 20,000 to 25,000 distinct CDR3 sequences, approximately 15% of them seen only once. The chain joins TRBV20-1 to TRBJ1-5; TRBD1 might be the D (5 bases). This TCR came from a donor aged 40 or older with multiple myeloma. The sequencing sample was made of a population of CD138-negative cells sorted from bone marrow. The CDR3 is CSAIHPGLGQPQHF. The DNA of the CDR3 is TGCAGTGCGATCCATCCAGGGTTAGGTCAGCCCCAGCATTTT.